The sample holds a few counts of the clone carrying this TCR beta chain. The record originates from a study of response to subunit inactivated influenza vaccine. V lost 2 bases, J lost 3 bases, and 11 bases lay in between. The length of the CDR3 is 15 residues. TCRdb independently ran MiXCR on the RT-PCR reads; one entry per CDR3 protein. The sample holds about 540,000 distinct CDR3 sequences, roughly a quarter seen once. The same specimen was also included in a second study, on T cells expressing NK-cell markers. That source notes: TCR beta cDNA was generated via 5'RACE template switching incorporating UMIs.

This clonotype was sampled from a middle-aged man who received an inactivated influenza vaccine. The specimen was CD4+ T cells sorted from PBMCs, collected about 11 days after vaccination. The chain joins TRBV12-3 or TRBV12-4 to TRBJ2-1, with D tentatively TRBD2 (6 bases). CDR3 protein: CASSLKGGFYNEQFF. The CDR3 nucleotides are TGTGCCAGCAGTTTAAAGGGAGGATTCTACAATGAGCAGTTCTTC.